The clone carrying this T cell receptor (beta chain) was picked up a small number of times. PCR was performed a second time for about 6 to 11 cycles using a sample-barcoded 5' primer and a J-beta primer mix. One entry per CDR3 protein results from TCRdb running MiXCR on the 5' RACE reads. The sample shows about 1,400,000 distinct CDR3 sequences, about 40% of them seen only once. The data were taken from a study of blood T cells in healthy people across ages. This TCR was recovered from a woman aged 18-30 years in good health. Specimen: blood.

The chain's CDR3 is CASSLQEAHTYEQYF. The CDR3 DNA reads TGTGCCAGCAGTTTGCAAGAGGCCCATACCTACGAGCAGTACTTC. The chain combines TRBV6-5 with TRBJ2-7; D unclear. Germline lookup yields CDR1 MNHEY and CDR2 SVGAGI. V shed 4 bases and J shed 2 bases, with 15 bases lying between them. The CDR3 loop spans 15 amino acids.